Listed below are T cell receptor beta chains from one sample, sequenced in a study of T cells after yellow fever vaccination. MiXCR was run by TCRdb on the 5' RACE reads, yielding one entry per CDR3 protein. This table holds about 320,000 distinct CDR3 sequences, around 12% found once. Sequencing used CD4+ T cells sorted from PBMCs, obtained 15 days after the yellow fever booster vaccination. The receptor source for this set is a man aged 18 to 29 who received the YFV17D yellow fever vaccine. CDR3s include the opening cysteine and the closing phenylalanine or tryptophan. A D gene is named only where the DNA matches it firmly. The size entry is marked missing in some rows and otherwise reads once, few, many or a size class.

>NA|TRBJ1-4|NA|TRBV5-1
CASSLGTGDMDEKLFF
TGCGCCAGCAGCTTGGGTACTGGGGACATGGATGAAAAACTGTTTTTT
>NA|TRBJ1-3|few|TRBV11-2
CASSLGSRNTIYF
TGTGCCAGCAGCTTGGGGTCGAGGAACACCATATATTTT
>NA|TRBJ1-1|NA|TRBV29-1
CSGKRDLNTEAFF
TGCAGCGGGAAAAGGGACTTGAACACTGAAGCTTTCTTT
>NA|TRBJ2-7|few|TRBV2
CASSELGTRYEQYF
TGTGCCAGCAGTGAACTCGGCACCCGTTACGAGCAGTACTTC
>TRBD1|TRBJ1-2|NA|TRBV27
CASSYGQGATNYGYTF
TGTGCCAGCAGTTACGGACAGGGGGCTACTAACTATGGCTACACCTTC
>TRBD2|TRBJ2-1|few|TRBV4-2
CASRPDTRSGAPYNEQFF
TGTGCCAGCAGGCCAGATACCCGTAGCGGGGCCCCCTACAATGAGCAGTTCTTC
>TRBD2|TRBJ2-1|few|TRBV29-1
CSVAGLAGRTGGEQFF
TGCAGCGTCGCGGGACTAGCGGGGCGGACAGGCGGTGAGCAGTTCTTC
>NA|TRBJ1-1|once|TRBV30
CAWTRQAGSLAFF
TGTGCCTGGACTAGACAGGCAGGTAGTTTAGCTTTCTTT
>TRBD1|TRBJ2-6|NA|TRBV6-5
CATQGLNSGANVLTF
TGTGCCACACAGGGGTTAAACTCTGGGGCCAACGTCCTGACTTTC
>NA|TRBJ1-5|many|TRBV5-1
CASSLGPTGQPQHF
TGCGCCAGCAGCTTGGGTCCTACGGGTCAGCCCCAGCATTTT
>NA|TRBJ1-1|NA|TRBV6-6
CASSFRGFPMNTEAFF
TGTGCCAGCAGTTTTAGGGGCTTTCCCATGAACACTGAAGCTTTCTTT
>NA|TRBJ2-3|few|TRBV7-9
CASSLQRRFTDTQYF
TGTGCCAGCAGCTTACAACGTCGATTTACAGATACGCAGTATTTT
>TRBD2|TRBJ2-7|many|TRBV18
CASSPPGLAAYEQYF
TGTGCCAGCTCGCCCCCGGGACTAGCGGCCTACGAGCAGTACTTC
>TRBD1|TRBJ1-1|NA|TRBV18
CASSPPAGGLNTEAFF
TGTGCCAGCTCACCACCGGCAGGGGGACTGAACACTGAAGCTTTCTTT
>TRBD1|TRBJ1-2|NA|TRBV6-5
CASRGTGSIPGYTF
TGTGCCAGCAGAGGGACAGGGTCTATTCCTGGCTACACCTTC
>NA|TRBJ2-7|NA|TRBV18
CASSPNPGSYEQYF
TGTGCCAGCTCACCAAACCCGGGCTCCTACGAGCAGTACTTC
>NA|TRBJ1-1|few|TRBV6-6
CASRLRTSTTEAFF
TGTGCCAGCAGACTCAGGACTTCCACTACTGAAGCTTTCTTT
>NA|TRBJ2-1|NA|TRBV19
CASSILGHLGEQFF
TGTGCCAGTAGTATCCTGGGGCACCTCGGTGAGCAGTTCTTC
>NA|TRBJ1-5|few|TRBV7-9
CASSFNTDQPQHF
TGTGCCAGCAGCTTCAACACAGATCAGCCCCAGCATTTT
>NA|TRBJ1-1|NA|TRBV30
CAWSVTPGGNTEAFF
TGTGCCTGGAGTGTCACCCCCGGGGGGAACACTGAAGCTTTCTTT
>NA|TRBJ2-4|many|TRBV12-3/TRBV12-4
CASTQDRHIQYF
TGTGCCAGCACCCAGGACCGGCACATTCAGTACTTC
>NA|TRBJ1-5|NA|TRBV5-5
CASSLGGSQVAQPQHF
TGTGCCAGCAGCTTGGGGGGGTCACAGGTCGCCCAGCCCCAGCATTTT
>NA|TRBJ2-7|NA|TRBV7-2
CASSFSTAYEQYF
TGTGCCAGCAGCTTCTCGACAGCCTACGAGCAGTACTTC
>NA|TRBJ1-2|NA|TRBV7-2
CASRPSTWDGYTF
TGTGCCAGCAGACCTAGTACCTGGGATGGCTACACCTTC
>NA|TRBJ2-3|once|TRBV19
CASTQTEERGTQYF
TGTGCCAGTACGCAGACAGAGGAGAGGGGTACGCAGTATTTT
>NA|TRBJ2-2|NA|TRBV5-1
CASSGGTENTGELFF
TGCGCCAGCAGCGGCGGGACAGAGAACACCGGGGAGCTGTTTTTT
>NA|TRBJ1-6|NA|TRBV3-1
CASSQHSPLHF
TGTGCCAGCAGCCAACATTCACCCCTCCACTTT
>NA|TRBJ2-3|NA|TRBV7-2
CASRKRGGPSTDTQYF
TGTGCCAGCAGAAAAAGGGGGGGGCCGAGCACAGATACGCAGTATTTT
>TRBD1|TRBJ2-4|NA|TRBV7-2
CASSPGGLGSPTAIQYF
TGTGCCAGCAGTCCAGGGGGCCTGGGGTCTCCGACGGCCATTCAGTACTTC
>NA|TRBJ1-2|NA|TRBV12-3/TRBV12-4
CASSFARADGYTF
TGTGCCAGCAGTTTCGCCAGGGCGGATGGCTACACCTTC
>TRBD1|TRBJ1-3|NA|TRBV20-1
CSARAWTGPTIYF
TGCAGTGCTAGAGCCTGGACAGGGCCCACCATATATTTT
>TRBD1|TRBJ1-5|many|TRBV12-3/TRBV12-4
CASSLTSGQGLLAQHF
TGTGCCAGCAGTCTAACGTCGGGACAGGGTCTTTTGGCCCAGCATTTT
>NA|TRBJ1-6|many|TRBV12-3/TRBV12-4
CASSPWGGRNSPLHF
TGTGCCAGCAGCCCCTGGGGGGGACGGAATTCACCCCTCCACTTT
>TRBD1|TRBJ1-2|many|TRBV7-9
CASSSTGVYGYTF
TGTGCCAGCAGCTCGACAGGGGTGTATGGCTACACCTTC
>TRBD1|TRBJ1-1|NA|TRBV5-1
CASSTGGDTEAFF
TGCGCCAGCAGCACAGGGGGCGACACTGAAGCTTTCTTT